A selection of T cell receptor beta chains follows, all from one sample in a study of T cell changes during pregnancy in multiple sclerosis. Here immunoSEQ multiplex PCR was the method, and the copy in TCRdb shows in-frame clones only, minus some. Of around 32,000 clones in the sample, roughly 89% were seen once. Sample: CD8+ T cells from peripheral blood mononuclear cells, taken before pregnancy. Receptor source: a female donor with multiple sclerosis, enrolled in a pregnancy study. CDR3s leave out the opening cysteine and the closing phenylalanine or tryptophan. The order of the fields is V gene, clone size, J gene, CDR3 protein. The size of a clone is reported for some rows only, either as once, few or many, or as a class for expanded clones.

TRBV4-3,NA,TRBJ1-1,ASSQEVFRVRGGMNTEAF
TRBV5-6,NA,TRBJ2-7,ASSLGVAGVYEQY
TRBV11-1,NA,TRBJ2-7,ASSWKRGAFYEQY
TRBV7-9,NA,TRBJ2-5,ASSWLSGGYQETQY
TRBV4-1,NA,TRBJ2-7,ASSQDGVGTVEDYEQY
TRBV30,NA,TRBJ1-4,AWSDLYEKLF
TRBV19,NA,TRBJ2-7,ASRPHPGQGTYEQY
TRBV6-1,NA,TRBJ2-2,AIPGQGMNTGELF
TRBV6-1,NA,TRBJ2-7,ASSVAGGGIDEQY
TRBV19,NA,TRBJ2-1,PSGRSYNEQF
TRBV7-2,NA,TRBJ2-1,ASRELAGGPYNEQF
TRBV7-5,NA,TRBJ1-2,ARSSRGTGGAGYT
TRBV28,NA,TRBJ1-5,ASSAVQGGQPQH
TRBV27,NA,TRBJ1-6,ASSLSRGHSPLH
TRBV6-1,once,TRBJ1-5,ASSASGNQPQH
TRBV7-8,NA,TRBJ2-4,ASSPAGEGTRALAKNIQY
TRBV7-9,NA,TRBJ2-7,ASSLLSGTGPYEQY
TRBV27,NA,TRBJ2-7,ASSFTVSYEQY
TRBV30,NA,TRBJ2-7,AWSVGSSYEQY
TRBV11-3,NA,TRBJ2-3,ASSLVGAEETDTQY
TRBV5-4,NA,TRBJ2-1,ASSFLLAGDRDEQF
TRBV19,NA,TRBJ1-3,ASSIGSRVSGNTIY
TRBV28,NA,TRBJ2-1,ASSHWSGNNNEQF
TRBV6-1,NA,TRBJ2-7,ASSEYRLAPTGQY
TRBV30,NA,TRBJ1-1,AWSGDRGTEAF
TRBV19,few,TRBJ2-7,ASSRGGPNEQY
TRBV4-3,NA,TRBJ2-2,ASSHGTGNTGELF
TRBV7-9,once,TRBJ1-2,ASSSFDGSPYGYT
TRBV6-5,NA,TRBJ1-3,ASSPDRDGNTIY
TRBV19,NA,TRBJ2-5,ARGAGTEETQY
TRBV4-3,NA,TRBJ1-2,ASSQDGTNPSYGYT
TRBV27,NA,TRBJ2-1,ARRGRGQF
TRBV11-2,NA,TRBJ2-5,ASSLSAYQETQY
TRBV7-3,NA,TRBJ2-3,ASSLLAGVGTDTQY
TRBV6-5,once,TRBJ2-2,ASSLREETGELF
TRBV6-1,NA,TRBJ1-2,ASSEAIGTGDVYT
TRBV5-6,NA,TRBJ1-4,ASSWDREATNEKLF
TRBV9,NA,TRBJ2-7,ASSVGVGHAAEQY
TRBV28,NA,TRBJ1-5,ASSFSPEGVLYQPQH
TRBV27,NA,TRBJ2-7,ASSFGTGAYEQY
TRBV27,NA,TRBJ1-1,ASSLGRGTEAF
TRBV30,few,TRBJ1-4,AWSVGGLEEKLF
TRBV4-3,NA,TRBJ1-6,ASSQDGGDNSPLH
TRBV2,NA,TRBJ2-3,ASREDTPTDTQY